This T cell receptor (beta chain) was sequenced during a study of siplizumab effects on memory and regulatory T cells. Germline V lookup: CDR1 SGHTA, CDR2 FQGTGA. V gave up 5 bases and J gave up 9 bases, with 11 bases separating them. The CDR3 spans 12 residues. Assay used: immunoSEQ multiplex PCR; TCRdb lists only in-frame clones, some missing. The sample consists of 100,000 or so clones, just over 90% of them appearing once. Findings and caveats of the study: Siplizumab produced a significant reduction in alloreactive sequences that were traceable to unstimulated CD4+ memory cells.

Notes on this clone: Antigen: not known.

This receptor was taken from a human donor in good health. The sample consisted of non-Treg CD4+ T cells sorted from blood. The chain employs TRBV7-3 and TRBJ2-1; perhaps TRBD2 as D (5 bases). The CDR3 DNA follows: TGTGCCAGCAGCACCGGGGAGACTGAGCAGTTCTTC. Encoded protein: CASSTGETEQFF.